These 7 T cell receptor beta chains were sequenced from one sample in a study of CD8 T cells in Susac syndrome. It was with random hexamers that about 0.45 to 1 ug RNA was reverse transcribed. TCRdb independently ran MiXCR on the immunoSEQ multiplex PCR reads; one entry per CDR3 protein. The data hold under 250,000 distinct CDR3 sequences, with roughly 95% observed a single time. Sequences were obtained from CD4+ T cells from PBMCs. The receptors come from a human donor with multiple sclerosis.

The chain is built from TRBV20-1 and TRBJ2-3; 11 bases are shared with TRBD2. CDR3 length equals 14 residues. Germline V gives CDR1 DFQATT, CDR2 SNEGSKA (reference sequence). The V segment lost 6 bases and the J segment 4 bases; nucleotides outside the gene matches: 6. The DNA of the CDR3 is TGCAGTGCCGTATTTAGCGGGAGGGCAGATACGCAGTATTTT. Encoded protein: CSAVFSGRADTQYF.

This clonotype occurred once. The J gene is TRBJ1-5, the V gene TRBV19, with 8 bases that match TRBD1. The germline V gene has CDR1 LNHDA and CDR2 SQIVND (reference sequence). The CDR3 totals 16 residues. Trimming took 5 bases from V and 4 from J; bases not matched to a gene: 10. The CDR3 DNA reads as TGTGCCAGTAGTGCGACAGGGGTTGCCGCTAATCAGCCCCAGCATTTT. Encoded protein: CASSATGVAANQPQHF.

The chain links TRBV29-1 to TRBJ2-3; the match to TRBD1 covers 7 bases. CDR3 size: 14 residues. V trimming: 7 bases; J trimming: 0 bases; junction bases outside the gene matches: 7. The germline V gene encodes CDR1 SQVTM and CDR2 ANQGSEA. CDR3 amino acids: CSERTGRSTDTQYF. Here the CDR3 DNA reads TGCAGCGAACGGACAGGCCGTAGCACAGATACGCAGTATTTT.

The rearrangement uses TRBV29-1 and TRBJ2-3; the D call may be TRBD1 or TRBD2 (6 bases each). The CDR3 consists of 13 residues. CDR1 SQVTM and CDR2 ANQGSEA come from the germline V gene. Trimming removed 0 bases from V and 6 bases from J, with 10 bases in between. The CDR3 loop is CSVEDRGLDTQYF. DNA for the CDR3: TGCAGCGTTGAAGATCGGGGGCTGGATACGCAGTATTTT.

The chain links TRBV28 to TRBJ1-4; 9 nucleotides agree with TRBD1. There are 13 residues in the CDR3. CDR1 is MDHEN and CDR2 is SYDVKM in the germline V gene. Germline trimming cut 8 bases from V and 6 bases from J; bases unmatched to any gene: 4. In nucleotides, the CDR3 is TGTGCCAGCTGGACAGGGGAGGATGAAAAACTGTTTTTT. Its translation is CASWTGEDEKLFF. The variable domain in full, with the rest retrieved from reference TRBV28 and TRBJ1-4, is DVKVTQSSRYLVKRTGEKVFLECVQDMDHENMFWYRQDPGLGLRLIYFSYDVKMKEKGDIPEGYSVSREKKERFSLILESASTNQTSMYLCASWTGEDEKLFFGSGTQLSVL.

The chain recombines TRBV3-1 with TRBJ2-7; D ambiguous. This CDR3 is built from 11 residues. CDR1 and CDR2 from the germline V gene are LGHDT and YNNKEL (reference sequence). V lost 2 bases and J 3 bases, leaving 2 bases between the germline ends. The CDR3 nucleotides read TGTGCCAGCAGCCAACTCTACGAGCAGTACTTC. Translation gives CASSQLYEQYF.

This chain joins TRBV28 and TRBJ1-5; D not resolved. CDR1 and CDR2 from the germline V gene are MDHEN and SYDVKM. The CDR3 contains 14 residues. The V and J ends lost 1 base and 6 bases respectively, with 10 bases between them. CDR3 region: CASSLFGIAQPQHF. The CDR3 DNA sequence: TGTGCCAGCAGTTTATTTGGGATCGCTCAGCCCCAGCATTTT.